The 18 T cell receptor beta chains below were found in one sample sequenced in a study of blood T cells in healthy people across ages. A sample-barcoded 5' primer and a J-beta primer mix were used in a second PCR of about 7 to 12 cycles. Via MiXCR, TCRdb re-called the 5' RACE reads, giving one row per CDR3 protein. Here the sample spans over a million distinct CDR3 sequences, roughly 43% being singletons. The material sequenced was blood. The receptors come from a young woman in good health.

This clonotype was found a few times. V is TRBV20-1 and J is TRBJ1-5, with TRBD1 matching 11 bases. Germline CDR1 is DFQATT and CDR2 is SNEGSKA (reference sequence). V shed 8 bases and J 9 bases; nucleotides not matched to a gene: 15. The CDR3 has 15 amino acids. The CDR3 protein is CSTLPGGQGAWPQHF. The DNA for the CDR3 is TGCAGTACGCTACCTGGAGGACAGGGGGCTTGGCCCCAGCATTTT.

V gene TRBV27 combines with J gene TRBJ2-1; a possible D gene is TRBD2 (5 bases). CDR3 size: 16 residues. Trimming removed 3 bases at V and 0 bases at J, with 12 bases between. Germline assignment: CDR1 MNHEY and CDR2 SMNVEV (reference sequence). The CDR3, as DNA: TGTGCCAGCAGTTTCATCCCGGGGAGCTCCTACAATGAGCAGTTCTTC. Translation: CASSFIPGSSYNEQFF.

This clonotype was counted a few times. This chain links TRBV20-1 with TRBJ2-5; TRBD2 agrees at 9 bases. The V segment lost 3 bases and the J segment 5 bases; nucleotides outside the gene matches: 7. Germline V lookup: CDR1 DFQATT, CDR2 SNEGSKA (reference sequence). This CDR3 region has 14 residues. CDR3 loop: CSASLAGRRETQYF. CDR3 DNA sequence: TGCAGTGCTAGCCTAGCGGGAAGGCGGGAGACCCAGTACTTC.

The V call is TRBV7-9, the J call TRBJ2-7; D is unclear. The germline CDR1 and CDR2 sequences are SEHNR and FQNEAQ (reference sequence). The CDR3 runs to 13 residues. The ends were cut back, 1 base at V and 7 bases at J, with 11 bases in the middle. CDR3 in amino acids: CASSLGTWGEQYF. DNA for the CDR3: TGTGCCAGCAGCTTAGGCACATGGGGTGAGCAGTACTTC.

V usage is TRBV14 and J usage is TRBJ2-1; 9 bases agree with TRBD2. Trimming took 0 bases from V and 4 from J; bases not matched to a gene: 13. In germline, CDR1 is SGHDN, CDR2 FVKESK. The CDR3 runs to 19 residues. In DNA form, the CDR3 reads TGTGCCAGCAGCCAAGATAACATCTTGGCTAGCGGGAATTACAATGAGCAGTTCTTC. It is translated as CASSQDNILASGNYNEQFF.

This clonotype was observed a few times. The DNA for the CDR3 is TGCAGTGCTGAAGACAGGTCCCGTTACAATGAGCAGTTCTTC. Residues: CSAEDRSRYNEQFF. V usage is TRBV20-1 and J usage is TRBJ2-1, with D tentatively TRBD1 (6 bases). V was shortened by 5 bases and J by 4 bases, with 15 bases between the two germline ends. The germline CDR1 and CDR2 sequences are DFQATT and SNEGSKA (reference sequence). The CDR3 loop spans 14 amino acids.

This clonotype was seen a few times. The gene calls are TRBV20-1 and TRBJ2-3, with 7 nucleotides matching TRBD2. J lost 4 bases, V lost 4 bases, and 5 bases had no gene match. The CDR3 is 13 amino acids. Germline V gene sequence: CDR1 DFQATT, CDR2 SNEGSKA (reference sequence). The CDR3 spells CSAMVGGPDTQYF. CDR3 in DNA: TGCAGTGCTATGGTGGGAGGGCCAGATACGCAGTATTTT.

As concerns this clonotype: This clone may be a read error of a much larger clone one base away. The genes are TRBV15 and TRBJ2-5; 7 bases line up with TRBD1. The junction had 2 bases not matched to a gene; V was cut back by 6 bases and J by 1 base. The CDR3 has 13 residues. CDR1 is LNHNV, CDR2 YYDKDF, per germline (reference sequence). CDR3 sequence reads: CATRDRIQETQYF. The CDR3 DNA reads as TGTGCCACCAGGGACAGGATCCAAGAGACCCAGTACTTC.

This clonotype was seen a handful of times. The rearrangement uses TRBV6-6 and TRBJ2-5, with 8 bases aligning to TRBD1. The J call may be faulty, since TRBJ2-7 better matches the DNA end. CDR3 length: 15 residues. From germline, CDR1 is MNHNY and CDR2 SVGAGI (reference sequence). CDR3 residues: CASRDQGALSLEQYF. Here the CDR3 DNA reads TGTGCCAGCAGAGATCAGGGGGCCCTAAGCCTCGAGCAGTACTTC.

The chain recombines TRBV7-9 with TRBJ1-1; D is undetermined. CDR3 length equals 14 residues. The V end was cut by 0 bases, the J end by 2 bases, with 7 bases between. The V gene's germline CDR1 is SEHNR and CDR2 FQNEAQ (reference sequence). The CDR3 is CASSLAPANTEAFF. CDR3 sequence (DNA): TGTGCCAGCAGCTTAGCGCCGGCCAACACTGAAGCTTTCTTT.

The chain couples TRBV30 to TRBJ1-2; 8 bases fit TRBD1. The V gene end was trimmed by 3 bases and the J gene end by 7 bases; junction bases not matched to a gene: 10. CDR1 is GTSNPN, CDR2 SVGIG, per germline (reference sequence). This CDR3 comprises 14 residues. CDR3 region: CAWSPPDRAFGYTF. CDR3 sequence (DNA): TGTGCCTGGAGCCCCCCGGACAGGGCGTTTGGCTACACCTTC.

The chain uses TRBV27 and TRBJ1-2; no firm D call. The CDR3 contains 14 residues. CDR1 is MNHEY and CDR2 is SMNVEV in the germline V gene (reference sequence). V was clipped by 5 bases and J by 3 bases, with 13 bases between them. In DNA, the CDR3 is TGTGCCAGCAGTCCCCCCCAATCCCACTATGGCTACACCTTC. Protein sequence: CASSPPQSHYGYTF.

J is TRBJ2-1 and V is TRBV7-9; D gene uncertain. Trimming pared 6 bases from V and 9 bases from J, leaving 15 bases between. This CDR3 contains 13 residues. Germline V lookup: CDR1 SEHNR, CDR2 FQNEAQ (reference sequence). As DNA, the CDR3 is TGTGCCAGCAGACAAGATGCCCGGCCTGAGCAGTTCTTC. It yields the protein CASRQDARPEQFF.

The rearrangement uses TRBV7-9 and TRBJ2-7; the match to TRBD2 covers 10 bases. The CDR3 loop spans 15 amino acids. V lost 11 bases and J lost 5; bases outside the gene matches: 15. The germline V gene has CDR1 SEHNR and CDR2 FQNEAQ (reference sequence). DNA for the CDR3: TGTGCCGTTACCCGGGCTAGCGGGAGTTTCAACGAGCAGTACTTC. Amino acids: CAVTRASGSFNEQYF.

The chain joins TRBV5-1 to TRBJ1-1; no firm D call. Germline assignment: CDR1 SGHRS and CDR2 YFSETQ. V was pared by 1 base and J by 2 bases, with 12 bases between. This CDR3 is built from 15 residues. The CDR3 is CASSLQVNANTEAFF. As DNA, the CDR3 is TGCGCCAGCAGCTTGCAGGTCAATGCCAACACTGAAGCTTTCTTT.

The chain combines TRBV5-1 with TRBJ2-1, with 7 bases matching TRBD2. This CDR3 contains 17 residues. Germline values: CDR1 SGHRS, CDR2 YFSETQ. The V segment lost 3 bases and the J segment 0 bases; nucleotides outside the gene matches: 9. The CDR3 here is CASSYNSGADSYNEQFF. The CDR3 region has the DNA TGCGCCAGCAGCTATAACAGCGGGGCCGACTCCTACAATGAGCAGTTCTTC.

The chain employs TRBV30 and TRBJ1-5; 7 positions agree with TRBD1. This CDR3 contains 13 residues. CDR1 and CDR2 (germline): GTSNPN, SVGIG (reference sequence). V shed 2 bases and J 2 bases; nucleotides not matched to a gene: 0. In DNA, the CDR3 is TGTGCCTGGAGTACAGGGGGCAATCAGCCCCAGCATTTT. Protein product: CAWSTGGNQPQHF.

The rearrangement links TRBV27 to TRBJ2-3, with 7 bases aligning to TRBD1. The J segment lost 2 bases and the V segment lost 5 bases, leaving 19 bases of the junction unmatched. The germline V gene encodes CDR1 MNHEY and CDR2 SMNVEV (reference sequence). The CDR3 consists of 19 residues. The CDR3 loop is CASSPLRQGDYVPTDTQYF. Here the CDR3 DNA reads TGTGCCAGCAGTCCCCTTAGACAGGGCGATTATGTCCCCACAGATACGCAGTATTTT.